This is a list of T cell receptor beta chains from one sample in a study of T cell repertoires in cytomegalovirus infection. From the reads, TCRdb called clonotypes with MiXCR, one entry per CDR3 protein. The sample includes under 450,000 distinct CDR3 sequences, about 32% of them seen just once. These receptors have no identified antigens. The sample consisted of cultured PBMCs, taken from culture after CMV antigen stimulation. Every receptor here comes from a human donor in good health (CMV status not recorded). Some clones in this sample may be carry-over from other donors' samples. Each CDR3 is given with its conserved first and last residue. Each record gives: D gene, clone size, J gene, V gene, CDR3 protein, CDR3 DNA. D genes are given only for firm matches. The size entry is marked missing in some rows and otherwise reads once, few, many or a size class.

>-|-|TRBJ1-5|TRBV7-9
CASSLGHLRDQPQHF
TGTGCCAGCAGCTTAGGACATCTAAGGGATCAGCCCCAGCATTTT
>-|-|TRBJ1-1|TRBV20-1
CSALSPQTNTEAFF
TGCAGTGCCCTAAGTCCCCAGACAAACACTGAAGCTTTCTTT
>-|-|TRBJ2-3|TRBV20-1
CSGGLGTVSTDTQYF
TGCAGTGGGGGACTAGGGACAGTCAGCACAGATACGCAGTATTTT
>-|-|TRBJ1-2|TRBV9
CASYPGRYPNYGYTF
TGTGCCAGCTATCCCGGGAGGTACCCTAACTATGGCTACACCTTC
>TRBD1|-|TRBJ1-2|TRBV19
CASRSGQDYGYTF
TGTGCCAGTAGATCCGGACAGGACTATGGCTACACCTTC
>-|few|TRBJ2-1|TRBV27
CASSRTVYNEQFF
TGTGCCAGCAGTCGGACCGTCTACAATGAGCAGTTCTTC
>TRBD2|-|TRBJ2-3|TRBV12-3/TRBV12-4
CASSFRSAGGNTQYF
TGTGCCAGCAGTTTCCGGTCCGCGGGAGGTAATACGCAGTATTTT
>-|once|TRBJ2-1|TRBV7-9
CASSLDSEEQFF
TGTGCCAGCAGCTTAGACTCGGAAGAGCAGTTCTTC
>-|-|TRBJ2-1|TRBV27
CASSLGAGTLSYNEQFF
TGTGCCAGCAGTTTAGGGGCGGGTACGCTTTCCTACAATGAGCAGTTCTTC
>-|few|TRBJ2-3|TRBV4-3
CASSQLGTEDTQYF
TGCGCCAGCAGCCAATTGGGGACCGAAGATACGCAGTATTTT
>TRBD1|-|TRBJ1-2|TRBV4-1
CASSQPGQGLWGYTF
TGCGCCAGCAGCCAACCGGGACAGGGGCTTTGGGGCTACACCTTC
>-|-|TRBJ2-5|TRBV4-3
CASSQDGPGQETQYF
TGCGCCAGCAGCCAAGATGGCCCAGGCCAAGAGACCCAGTACTTC
>-|-|TRBJ1-1|TRBV5-1
CASSPRAGDMNTEAFF
TGCGCCAGCAGCCCACGGGCAGGGGATATGAACACTGAAGCTTTCTTT
>TRBD2|few|TRBJ2-7|TRBV6-2/TRBV6-3
CASNTFRGLAGIHEQYF
TGTGCCAGCAACACCTTCCGGGGACTAGCGGGGATCCACGAGCAGTACTTC
>-|few|TRBJ2-1|TRBV19
CASSRFEGRWLDEQFF
TGTGCCAGTAGTCGGTTCGAGGGGAGGTGGCTCGATGAGCAGTTCTTC
>TRBD1|-|TRBJ1-4|TRBV29-1
CSVGTGSMATNEKLFF
TGCAGCGTAGGGACAGGGAGCATGGCGACTAATGAAAAACTGTTTTTT
>TRBD1|-|TRBJ1-1|TRBV6-2/TRBV6-3
CASSKPGTGTRQAFF
TGTGCCAGCAGTAAACCCGGGACAGGTACGCGTCAAGCTTTCTTT
>-|few|TRBJ2-7|TRBV6-2/TRBV6-3
CASSRLRGTYEQYF
TGTGCCAGCAGTCGCCTGAGGGGAACCTACGAGCAGTACTTC
>TRBD2|few|TRBJ2-1|TRBV20-1
CSRGSSWHEQFF
TGCAGCCGCGGGAGCAGCTGGCATGAGCAGTTCTTC
>-|many|TRBJ2-5|TRBV7-8
CASSAYGLSQETQYF
TGTGCCAGCAGCGCCTATGGGCTCAGCCAAGAGACCCAGTACTTC
>-|-|TRBJ2-3|TRBV7-9
CASSLARDLDTQYF
TGTGCCAGCAGCTTAGCACGGGACTTGGATACGCAGTATTTT
>-|-|TRBJ2-5|TRBV20-1
CSAGGETETQYF
TGCAGTGCTGGGGGAGAGACAGAGACCCAGTACTTC
>-|few|TRBJ1-5|TRBV27
CASSYRGAAQPQHF
TGTGCCAGCAGTTATAGGGGGGCTGCTCAGCCCCAGCATTTT
>-|-|TRBJ1-1|TRBV19
CASSITGAAFF
TGTGCCAGTAGTATTACGGGGGCGGCTTTCTTT
>TRBD2|-|TRBJ2-2|TRBV20-1
CSARPLAGAGTGELFF
TGCAGTGCTAGACCACTAGCGGGAGCGGGCACCGGGGAGCTGTTTTTT
>TRBD1|few|TRBJ2-7|TRBV6-2/TRBV6-3
CASSDRAGVDYEQYF
TGTGCCAGCAGCGACAGGGCTGGTGTGGACTACGAGCAGTACTTC
>TRBD2|few|TRBJ2-3|TRBV7-6
CASSLATSGMGDTQYF
TGTGCCAGCAGCTTAGCGACTAGCGGGATGGGAGATACGCAGTATTTT
>-|-|TRBJ1-2|TRBV12-5
CASGLRTDYGYTF
TGTGCTAGTGGTCTCAGGACAGACTATGGCTACACCTTC
>TRBD1|-|TRBJ1-2|TRBV12-3/TRBV12-4
CASSLGQPGNGYTF
TGTGCCAGCAGCCTGGGACAGCCGGGAAATGGCTACACCTTC
>-|-|TRBJ2-1|TRBV6-5
CASRAAYNEQFF
TGTGCCAGTAGGGCGGCGTACAATGAGCAGTTCTTC
>TRBD2|-|TRBJ2-2|TRBV6-6
CASTQEGRASGELFF
TGTGCCAGCACCCAAGAGGGGAGGGCCAGCGGGGAGCTGTTTTTT
>-|few|TRBJ1-2|TRBV15
CATSPGLSGNYGYTF
TGTGCCACCAGCCCGGGTTTATCAGGGAACTATGGCTACACCTTC
>-|many|TRBJ2-5|TRBV12-3/TRBV12-4
CASTTTNPRRGETQYF
TGTGCCAGCACCACAACGAACCCCCGGAGAGGAGAGACCCAGTACTTC
>TRBD2|few|TRBJ2-1|TRBV4-3
CASSQTTSGYFSSYNEQFF
TGCGCCAGCAGCCAAACGACTAGCGGGTACTTCAGCTCCTACAATGAGCAGTTCTTC
>-|-|TRBJ1-5|TRBV7-2
CASSRNLAASQPQHF
TGTGCCAGCAGCCGAAATCTCGCCGCGTCTCAGCCCCAGCATTTT
>TRBD2|-|TRBJ2-7|TRBV5-5
CASSWVTSDEQYF
TGTGCCAGCAGCTGGGTGACTAGCGACGAGCAGTACTTC
>TRBD1|few|TRBJ1-3|TRBV12-3/TRBV12-4
CASSPLDRASGNTIYF
TGTGCCAGCAGTCCCCTAGACAGGGCCTCTGGAAACACCATATATTTT
>-|many|TRBJ2-3|TRBV7-2
CASSPRDTYTDTQYF
TGTGCCAGCAGCCCCCGGGACACCTACACAGATACGCAGTATTTT
>-|-|TRBJ2-7|TRBV28
CASKGADRYEQYF
TGTGCCAGCAAAGGGGCAGACCGGTACGAGCAGTACTTC
>-|-|TRBJ2-1|TRBV7-9
CASSLLKGPYNEQFF
TGTGCCAGCAGCTTATTAAAGGGGCCCTACAATGAGCAGTTCTTC
>TRBD2|-|TRBJ2-3|TRBV6-2/TRBV6-3
CASSYLGTSGSLTDTQYF
TGTGCCAGCAGTTACCTCGGGACTAGCGGGAGCCTCACAGATACGCAGTATTTT
>-|few|TRBJ2-5|TRBV19
CASSIDRFREGAETQYF
TGTGCCAGTAGTATAGATCGGTTTAGGGAGGGGGCGGAGACCCAGTACTTC
>TRBD2|-|TRBJ2-1|TRBV4-2
CASSQEGAGAVNEQFF
TGTGCCAGCAGCCAAGAAGGGGCGGGAGCGGTGAATGAGCAGTTCTTC
>-|few|TRBJ1-6|TRBV27
CASSLNPFFKGSPLHF
TGTGCCAGCAGTTTAAACCCATTTTTTAAGGGTTCACCCCTCCACTTT
>-|-|TRBJ1-2|TRBV28
CASSLSREEPNYGYTF
TGTGCCAGCAGTTTATCACGCGAGGAGCCTAACTATGGCTACACCTTC
>-|-|TRBJ1-3|TRBV28
CASKADASGNTIYF
TGTGCCAGCAAGGCAGACGCCTCTGGAAACACCATATATTTT
>-|once|TRBJ1-1|TRBV6-6
CASSYSMERNTEAFF
TGTGCCAGCAGTTACTCGATGGAGAGGAACACTGAAGCTTTCTTT
>-|many|TRBJ1-1|TRBV27
CASSLRSGGGTEAFF
TGTGCCAGCAGTTTACGGTCCGGTGGCGGGACTGAAGCTTTCTTT
>TRBD2|-|TRBJ2-5|TRBV4-1
CASSQGLAPGETQYF
TGCGCCAGCAGCCAAGGACTAGCCCCAGGAGAGACCCAGTACTTC
>TRBD1|few|TRBJ2-5|TRBV28
CASSTGTGGETQYF
TGTGCCAGCAGTACCGGGACAGGGGGGGAGACCCAGTACTTC
>TRBD1|many|TRBJ1-6|TRBV7-2
CASRSTGDFSPLHF
TGTGCCAGCAGGTCGACAGGGGATTTTTCACCCCTCCACTTT
>TRBD2|few|TRBJ2-3|TRBV7-2
CASRPGTSGRVTQYF
TGTGCCAGCAGACCCGGGACTAGCGGGAGGGTTACGCAGTATTTT
>-|many|TRBJ2-1|TRBV9
CASSVYGADPYNEQFF
TGTGCCAGCAGCGTTTACGGGGCAGACCCATACAATGAGCAGTTCTTC
>TRBD2|-|TRBJ2-1|TRBV7-8
CASSLASGRGEQFF
TGTGCCAGCAGCTTAGCTAGCGGGAGAGGCGAGCAGTTCTTC
>-|-|TRBJ1-4|TRBV12-3/TRBV12-4
CATGAGVGNEKLFF
TGTGCCACCGGGGCCGGTGTTGGTAATGAAAAACTGTTTTTT